This TCR beta chain was profiled in a study of regulatory T cells in long-lasting Graves disease. With iRepertoire HTBI primers and Arm-PCR of CDR3 regions, TCR beta libraries were built. MiXCR was run by TCRdb on the multiplex PCR reads, yielding one entry per CDR3 protein. Here the sample spans approximately 690,000 distinct CDR3 sequences, roughly 30% being singletons. General study findings and limits: Persistent Graves' patients possessed reduced TCR diversity relative to recently diagnosed ones. The study found persistent patients shared more public clonotypes (roughly 3,000) than new patients (around 870).

Deletions cut 0 bases from V and 9 bases from J, with 14 bases between. There are 14 residues in the CDR3. Germline V CDR1 and CDR2: LNHNV, YYDKDF (reference sequence). The time point here: persistent/refractory GD, antithyroid drugs over 5 years with positive TRAb. Isolated PBMC RNA provided the starting material for the TCR library. As for this clonotype: What it binds is not known.

The rearrangement links TRBV15 to TRBJ2-5; maybe TRBD1 (6 bases). The TCR sequence derives from a female donor with Graves disease. Material: peripheral blood mononuclear cells (PBMCs), obtained when the disease was refractory, from a patient treated with antithyroid drugs. The CDR3 is CATSRDMAQGSQYF. The CDR3 region has the DNA TGTGCCACCAGCAGAGATATGGCCCAGGGGTCCCAGTACTTC.